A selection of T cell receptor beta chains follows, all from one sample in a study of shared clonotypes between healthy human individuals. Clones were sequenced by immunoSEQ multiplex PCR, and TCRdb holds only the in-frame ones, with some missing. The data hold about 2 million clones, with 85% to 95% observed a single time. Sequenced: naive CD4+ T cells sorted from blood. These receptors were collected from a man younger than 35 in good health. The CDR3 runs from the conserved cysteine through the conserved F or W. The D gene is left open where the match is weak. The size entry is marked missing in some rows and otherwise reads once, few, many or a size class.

DNA: TGTGCCATCAGTAATGGAGGGAACACTGAAGCTTTCTTT
CDR3: CAISNGGNTEAFF
V: TRBV10-3
J: TRBJ1-1
size: -
D: -

DNA: TGTGCCAGCAGCGAAGGGACTAGCGGGAGCTACGAGCAGTACTTC
CDR3: CASSEGTSGSYEQYF
V: TRBV5-4
J: TRBJ2-7
size: -
D: TRBD2

DNA: TGCAGTGTTGAGAGGAACACTGAAGCTTTCTTT
CDR3: CSVERNTEAFF
V: TRBV20-1
J: TRBJ1-1
size: -
D: -

DNA: TGTGCCAGCAGCTTAGCCCAGCGGGTCCAAGAGACCCAGTACTTC
CDR3: CASSLAQRVQETQYF
V: TRBV7-9
J: TRBJ2-5
size: once
D: -

DNA: TGCAGCGTTTCAGGACAGGGGAGCAATCAGCCCCAGCATTTT
CDR3: CSVSGQGSNQPQHF
V: TRBV29-1
J: TRBJ1-5
size: -
D: TRBD1

DNA: TGTGCCTGGAGCCCGGGACAGCCCACAGATACGCAGTATTTT
CDR3: CAWSPGQPTDTQYF
V: TRBV30
J: TRBJ2-3
size: -
D: TRBD1

DNA: TGTGCCAGCAGTACTGTGGGGGGGGCGGCCGGGGAGCTGTTTTTT
CDR3: CASSTVGGAAGELFF
V: TRBV6-5
J: TRBJ2-2
size: -
D: -

DNA: TGTGCCAGCAGCTTTTCATATGAGCAGTTCTTC
CDR3: CASSFSYEQFF
V: TRBV7-9
J: TRBJ2-1
size: -
D: -

DNA: TGTGCCAGCAGCCGAAACCGGGACAGCAACACCGGGGAGCTGTTTTTT
CDR3: CASSRNRDSNTGELFF
V: TRBV28
J: TRBJ2-2
size: -
D: TRBD1

DNA: TGTGCCAGCAGCTACGGGACTAGCACAGATACGCAGTATTTT
CDR3: CASSYGTSTDTQYF
V: TRBV7-9
J: TRBJ2-3
size: once
D: -

DNA: TGTGCCAGCAGCTTAGTGTCTAGCAATGAGCAGTTCTTC
CDR3: CASSLVSSNEQFF
V: TRBV7-3
J: TRBJ2-1
size: -
D: -

DNA: TGTGCCTGGATCCGTAGCGGGAGCTCCCCCTACGAGCAGTACTTC
CDR3: CAWIRSGSSPYEQYF
V: TRBV30
J: TRBJ2-7
size: -
D: TRBD2

DNA: TGTGCCAGCAGCTTGGGAGCTGCGATGGACACTGAAGCTTTCTTT
CDR3: CASSLGAAMDTEAFF
V: TRBV5-4
J: TRBJ1-1
size: -
D: -

DNA: TGTGCCAGCAGTTATGGTAGTCTGAACACTGAAGCTTTCTTT
CDR3: CASSYGSLNTEAFF
V: TRBV6-5
J: TRBJ1-1
size: -
D: -

DNA: TGTGCCAGCTCACCCGGCGGTATACCTAACTATGGCTACACCTTC
CDR3: CASSPGGIPNYGYTF
V: TRBV18
J: TRBJ1-2
size: once
D: -

DNA: TGTGCCACGAAGACAGGGTTGGCCTACAATGAGCAGTTCTTC
CDR3: CATKTGLAYNEQFF
V: TRBV10-3
J: TRBJ2-1
size: -
D: TRBD1